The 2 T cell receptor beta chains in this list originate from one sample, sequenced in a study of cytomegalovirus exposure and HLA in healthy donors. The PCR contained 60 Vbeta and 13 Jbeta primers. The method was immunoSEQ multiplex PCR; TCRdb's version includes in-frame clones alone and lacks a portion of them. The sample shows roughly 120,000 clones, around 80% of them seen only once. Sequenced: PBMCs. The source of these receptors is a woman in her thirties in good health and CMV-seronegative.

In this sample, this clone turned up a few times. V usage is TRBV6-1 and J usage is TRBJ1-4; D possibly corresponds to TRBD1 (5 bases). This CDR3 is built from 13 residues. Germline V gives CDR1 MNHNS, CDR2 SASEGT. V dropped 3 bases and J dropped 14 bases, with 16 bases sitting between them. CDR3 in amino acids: CASSDRDPGELFF. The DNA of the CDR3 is TGTGCCAGCAGTGATCGGGACCCGGGAGAGCTGTTTTTT.

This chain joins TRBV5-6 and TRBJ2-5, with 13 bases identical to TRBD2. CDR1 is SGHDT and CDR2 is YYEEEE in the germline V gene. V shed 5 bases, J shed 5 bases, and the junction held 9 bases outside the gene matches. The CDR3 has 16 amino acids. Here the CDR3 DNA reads TGTGCCAGCAGACATAAGACTAGCGGGAGGATGGAGACCCAGTACTTC. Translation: CASRHKTSGRMETQYF.